Listed below are T cell receptor beta chains from one sample, sequenced in a study of cytomegalovirus exposure and HLA in healthy donors. Libraries were prepared by immunoSEQ multiplex PCR; TCRdb keeps only in-frame clonotypes and omits some of them. The sample has 95,000 to 150,000 clones; 55% to 75% are singletons. Sequenced sample: PBMCs. The receptors were gathered from a man aged 25-45 years in good health and CMV-seronegative. CDR3s include the opening cysteine and the closing phenylalanine or tryptophan.

>TRBV10-1
CASSESRAFFF
>TRBV7-2
CASSPTGSGVTAETQYF
>TRBV5-1
CASSLTGAVSGANVLTF
>TRBV4-2
CASSQDPIRGNTEAFF
>TRBV27
CASSHLRWGDTDTQYF
>TRBV28
CASSPAGAGNTIYF
>TRBV16
CASSQSQGAAYGYTF
>TRBV7-3
CASSLSGTSGGDTQYF
>TRBV7-9
CASSPFGTNTEAFF
>TRBV6-5
CASKGRSYEQYF